This T cell receptor beta chain was sequenced in a study of T cell changes during pregnancy in multiple sclerosis. This CDR3 comprises 15 residues. V lost 5 bases to trimming and J lost 4 bases; unmatched junction nucleotides: 6. Germline assignment: CDR1 LNHDA and CDR2 SQIVND (reference sequence). TCRdb's copy holds only in-frame clones and misses some; the assay was immunoSEQ multiplex PCR. The data contain around 39,000 clones, approximately 92% of them singletons. Sequences were derived from CD4+ T cells from peripheral blood mononuclear cells, sampled in the third trimester of pregnancy. This chain uses TRBV19 with TRBJ2-2, with 8 bases fitting TRBD1. This sequence originates from a female donor in good health, enrolled as a control in a pregnancy study. The DNA of the CDR3 is TGTGCCAGTAGTCCCCTGGACAGGGCCACCGGGGAGCTGTTTTTT. It translates to CASSPLDRATGELFF.